A single sample gave rise to the 19 T cell receptor beta chains below, sequenced in a study of cytomegalovirus exposure and HLA in healthy donors. This PCR relied on a set of 60 Vbeta primers and 13 Jbeta primers. Generated by immunoSEQ multiplex PCR, the TCRdb table keeps only in-frame clones and is missing some. This sample carries approximately 150,000 clones, roughly 80% of them seen once, and the ten largest clones take under 5%. Source material: PBMCs. The receptors here all came from a middle-aged man in good health and CMV-seronegative.

V gene TRBV29-1 combines with J gene TRBJ2-2, with TRBD1 matching 7 bases. Looked up from germline, CDR1 is SQVTM and CDR2 is ANQGSEA. The trim removed 2 bases at V and 5 bases at J, leaving 8 bases unmatched. The CDR3 covers 15 residues. In DNA, the CDR3 is TGCAGCGTTGAATTGGTAGGGGGCCGTACCGGGGAGCTGTTTTTT. It is translated as CSVELVGGRTGELFF.

The rearrangement uses TRBV13 and TRBJ1-1; no firm D call. The germline V and J ends were trimmed by 2 bases and 8 bases, with 6 bases remaining between them. Germline V lookup: CDR1 PRHDT, CDR2 FYEKMQ (reference sequence). The CDR3 loop spans 11 amino acids. As DNA, the CDR3 is TGTGCCAGCAGCTTAAGCCCGGAAGCTTTCTTT. It is translated as CASSLSPEAFF.

This chain joins TRBV30 and TRBJ2-3; 12 nucleotides line up with TRBD1. Trimming at V came to 0 bases and at J to 5 bases, leaving 3 bases not matched to a gene. This CDR3 has 15 amino acids. Germline-derived CDR1 and CDR2 are GTSNPN and SVGIG (reference sequence). CDR3 region: CAWSVGTGGKDTQYF. The CDR3 DNA reads as TGTGCCTGGAGTGTCGGGACAGGGGGCAAAGATACGCAGTATTTT.

The chain combines TRBV28 with TRBJ1-2, with 8 bases fitting TRBD1. The V gene end was trimmed by 6 bases and the J gene end by 4 bases; junction bases not matched to a gene: 4. There are 13 residues in the CDR3. From germline, CDR1 is MDHEN and CDR2 SYDVKM. CDR3 region: CASRLQGAYGYTF. DNA for the CDR3: TGTGCCAGCAGATTGCAGGGGGCCTATGGCTACACCTTC.

This clone was detected a few times. The V call is TRBV29-1, the J call TRBJ2-1, with a possible D match to TRBD2 (6 bases). V lost 6 bases to trimming and J lost 5 bases, with 17 bases between them. Per the germline V gene, CDR1 is SQVTM and CDR2 is ANQGSEA. The CDR3 contains 14 residues. For the CDR3, the DNA is TGCAGCGTGGAGGGATCGGAAGGGGACAATGAGCAGTTCTTC. Protein product: CSVEGSEGDNEQFF.

The chain employs TRBV27 and TRBJ2-3; 7 positions agree with TRBD2. Germline V CDR1 and CDR2: MNHEY, SMNVEV (reference sequence). The CDR3 runs to 16 residues. Losses at the gene ends were 4 bases for V and 3 bases for J; bases not matched to a gene: 10. For the CDR3, the DNA is TGTGCCAGCAGTTCGACCCAAAGGACTAGTACAGATACGCAGTATTTT. Amino acid sequence: CASSSTQRTSTDTQYF.

The V gene is TRBV6-4, the J gene TRBJ1-1, with 7 bases fitting TRBD1. Germline values: CDR1 MRHNA, CDR2 SNTAGT. The CDR3 consists of 18 residues. J was trimmed by 1 base and V by 7 bases; bases with no gene match: 18. Here the CDR3 DNA reads TGTGCCAGCAACGCTTTCGGGACAGCCAATTTAAGGAACACTGAAGCTTTCTTT. Residues: CASNAFGTANLRNTEAFF.

This chain links TRBV6-5 with TRBJ2-1; maybe TRBD2 (6 bases). Trimming pared 2 bases from V and 0 bases from J, leaving 11 bases between. The CDR3 has 16 residues. The germline V gene has CDR1 MNHEY and CDR2 SVGAGI. This CDR3 is CASSYAGGVSYNEQFF. The CDR3 DNA sequence: TGTGCCAGCAGTTACGCCGGGGGAGTCTCCTACAATGAGCAGTTCTTC.

The rearrangement joins TRBV5-8 to TRBJ2-7; 7 bases agree with TRBD2. The germline gives CDR1 SGHTS, CDR2 YDEGEE. Losses at the gene ends were 1 base for V and 7 bases for J; bases not matched to a gene: 8. The length of the CDR3 is 14 residues. DNA for the CDR3: TGTGCCAGCAGCTTGCGGCAGGCCGGGGGGGAGCAGTACTTC. Its protein is CASSLRQAGGEQYF.

The chain uses TRBV12-5 and TRBJ2-7; D possibly corresponds to TRBD2 (5 bases). The CDR3 length is 12 residues. CDR1 and CDR2 from the germline V gene are LGHNT and FRNRAP. Trimming left V 6 bases short and J 3 bases short, with 9 bases between. The CDR3 nucleotides are TGTGCTAGTGGACTAGAAAGCTACGAGCAGTACTTC. Its translation is CASGLESYEQYF.

This clone is a singleton in its sample. One end of the junction fails to match germline, which may point to a read error. Other DNA variants within this sample encode the same CDR3. J is TRBJ1-6 and V is TRBV30, with TRBD1 as a possible D gene (5 bases). CDR3 size: 14 residues. Germline V gene lookup returns CDR1 GTSNPN and CDR2 SVGIG (reference sequence). This chain's CDR3 is CAWSDQGANSPLHF. The CDR3 DNA sequence: TGTGCCTGGAGTGACCAGGGTGCCAATTCCCCCCTCCACTTT. The whole variable domain, remainder taken from reference TRBV30 and TRBJ1-6, is SQTIHQWPATLVQPVGSPLSLECTVEGTSNPNLYWYRQAAGRGLQLLFYSVGIGQISSEVPQNLSASRPQDRQFILSSKKLLLSDSGFYLCAWSDQGANSPLHFGNGTRLTVT.

This clone was counted between two and nine times. The sample holds other DNA sequences that translate to the same CDR3. The chain joins TRBV6-1 to TRBJ1-2, with 7 bases that match TRBD1. Germline V gene sequence: CDR1 MNHNS, CDR2 SASEGT. There are 13 residues in the CDR3. V was clipped by 2 bases and J by 3 bases; unmatched bases: 0. The CDR3 region has the DNA TGTGCCAGCAGTGAACAGGGGGACTATGGCTACACCTTC. Residues: CASSEQGDYGYTF.

This sequence joins TRBV7-2 and TRBJ2-3; TRBD1 matches 9 bases. CDR3 length: 14 residues. J gave up 1 base and V 9 bases, and 5 bases lay outside the gene matches. Germline assignment: CDR1 SGHTA and CDR2 FQGNSA. CDR3 coding DNA: TGTGCCAGTACCCGGGACAGGGGCACAGATACGCAGTATTTT. It encodes CASTRDRGTDTQYF. Supplemented by reference TRBV7-2 and TRBJ2-3, the full variable domain reads GAGVSQSPSNKVTEKGKDVELRCDPISGHTALYWYRQSLGQGLEFLIYFQGNSAPDKSGLPSDRFSAERTGGSVSTLTIQRTQQEDSAVYLCASTRDRGTDTQYFGPGTRLTVL.

The chain is built from TRBV28 and TRBJ2-7; tentatively, D is TRBD1 (6 bases). The ends were cut back, 6 bases at V and 4 bases at J, with 10 bases in the middle. The CDR3 is 12 residues long. Germline CDR1 MDHEN, CDR2 SYDVKM. CDR3 protein: CASRRTVYEQYF. For the CDR3, the DNA is TGTGCCAGCAGACGGACAGTTTACGAGCAGTACTTC.

This chain joins TRBV19 and TRBJ2-3; 8 bases are shared with TRBD2. This CDR3 has 14 residues. Looked up from germline, CDR1 is LNHDA and CDR2 is SQIVND (reference sequence). Trimming removed 7 bases from V and 3 bases from J; junction bases left unmatched: 6. CDR3: CASKGGGITDTQYF. The CDR3 nucleotides read TGTGCCAGTAAAGGCGGGGGGATAACAGATACGCAGTATTTT. Full variable domain (outside the CDR3, taken from reference TRBV19 and TRBJ2-3): DGGITQSPKYLFRKEGQNVTLSCEQNLNHDAMYWYRQDPGQGLRLIYYSQIVNDFQKGDIAEGYSVSREKKESFPLTVTSAQKNPTAFYLCASKGGGITDTQYFGPGTRLTVL.

The rearrangement joins TRBV28 to TRBJ1-2; 7 bases line up with TRBD1. Germline values: CDR1 MDHEN, CDR2 SYDVKM. The CDR3 runs to 12 residues. The V segment lost 10 bases and the J segment 8 bases; nucleotides outside the gene matches: 10. CDR3 residues: CATQGGSGGYTF. Written as DNA, the CDR3 is TGTGCCACCCAGGGGGGTTCAGGGGGCTACACCTTC.

The gene calls are TRBV27 and TRBJ1-4; D remains unclear. The CDR3 loop spans 16 amino acids. From germline, CDR1 is MNHEY and CDR2 SMNVEV (reference sequence). The germline V and J ends were trimmed by 0 bases and 8 bases, with 16 bases remaining between them. CDR3 sequence reads: CASSLSGRPSFEKLFF. CDR3 coding DNA: TGTGCCAGCAGTTTATCTGGGAGGCCCTCTTTCGAAAAACTGTTTTTT.

CDR3 region: CASRTRQGTNSPLHF. CDR3 coding DNA: TGCGCCAGCAGGACTCGACAGGGGACTAATTCACCCCTCCACTTT. The chain couples TRBV5-1 to TRBJ1-6; 8 nucleotides line up with TRBD1. Germline CDR1 is SGHRS and CDR2 is YFSETQ. This CDR3 spans 15 amino acids. J lost 6 bases, V lost 5 bases, and 7 bases had no gene match. Looking up the rest from reference TRBV5-1 and TRBJ1-6 gives the full variable domain: KAGVTQTPRYLIKTRGQQVTLSCSPISGHRSVSWYQQTPGQGLQFLFEYFSETQRNKGNFPGRFSGRQFSNSRSEMNVSTLELGDSALYLCASRTRQGTNSPLHFGNGTRLTVT.

A few counts support this clone. The chain couples TRBV27 to TRBJ2-5; the D gene is possibly TRBD1 (5 bases). Trimming removed 4 bases at V and 4 bases at J, with 13 bases between. Germline CDR1 and CDR2: MNHEY and SMNVEV (reference sequence). The CDR3 consists of 14 residues. The CDR3 loop is CASSSIARGETQYF. The CDR3 region has the DNA TGTGCCAGCAGTTCAATAGCAAGGGGAGAGACCCAGTACTTC.